This T cell receptor beta chain was recovered during a study of response to subunit inactivated influenza vaccine. Findings and limits, study-wide: The authors proposed limited new T cell recruitment per seasonal influenza vaccination.

TCRdb re-derived calls from the RT-PCR reads in MiXCR, one entry per CDR3 protein. The sample records about 480,000 distinct CDR3 sequences, roughly 11% being singletons. Germline CDR1 is SQVTM and CDR2 is ANQGSEA. The CDR3 extends over 16 amino acids. V shed 6 bases, J shed 2 bases, and the junction held 12 bases outside the gene matches. A remark on this clonotype: Its specificity is unknown.

The clonotype was recovered from a man aged 45-60 years who received an inactivated influenza vaccine. The genes are TRBV29-1 and TRBJ2-5; TRBD2 aligns across 10 bases. Sequencing used PBMCs from blood, obtained roughly 6 weeks after vaccination. Here the CDR3 DNA reads TGCAGCGTACCCGGCGGAGCGGGGGGGTCTCAAGAGACCCAGTACTTC. Its protein product is CSVPGGAGGSQETQYF.